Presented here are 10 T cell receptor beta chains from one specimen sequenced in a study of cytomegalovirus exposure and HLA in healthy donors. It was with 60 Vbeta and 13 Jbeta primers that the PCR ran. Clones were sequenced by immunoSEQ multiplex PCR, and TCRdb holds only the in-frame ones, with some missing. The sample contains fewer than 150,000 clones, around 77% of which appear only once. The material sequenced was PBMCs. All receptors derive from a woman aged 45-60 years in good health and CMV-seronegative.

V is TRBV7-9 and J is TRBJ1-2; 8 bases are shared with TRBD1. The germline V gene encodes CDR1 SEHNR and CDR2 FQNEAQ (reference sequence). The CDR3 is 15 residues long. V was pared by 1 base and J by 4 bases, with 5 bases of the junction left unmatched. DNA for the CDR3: TGTGCCAGCAGCTTAGGAGGACAGGGTAGCTATGGCTACACCTTC. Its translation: CASSLGGQGSYGYTF. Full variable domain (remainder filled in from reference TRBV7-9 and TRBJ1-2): DTGVSQNPRHKITKRGQNVTFRCDPISEHNRLYWYRQTLGQGPEFLTYFQNEAQLEKSRLLSDRFSAERPKGSFSTLEIQRTEQGDSAMYLCASSLGGQGSYGYTFGSGTRLTVV.

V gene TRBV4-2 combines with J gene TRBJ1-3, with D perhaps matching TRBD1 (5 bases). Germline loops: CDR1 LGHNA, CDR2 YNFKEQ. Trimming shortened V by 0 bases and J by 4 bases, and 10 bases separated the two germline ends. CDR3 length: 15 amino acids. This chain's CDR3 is CASSQDKGPGNTIYF. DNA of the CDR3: TGTGCCAGCAGCCAAGACAAGGGGCCGGGAAACACCATATATTTT.

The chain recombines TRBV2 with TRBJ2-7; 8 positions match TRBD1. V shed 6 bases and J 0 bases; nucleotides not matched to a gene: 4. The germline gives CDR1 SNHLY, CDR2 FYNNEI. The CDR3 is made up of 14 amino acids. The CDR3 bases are TGTGCCAGCAGCAACAGGGGGAGCTCCTACGAGCAGTACTTC. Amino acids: CASSNRGSSYEQYF.

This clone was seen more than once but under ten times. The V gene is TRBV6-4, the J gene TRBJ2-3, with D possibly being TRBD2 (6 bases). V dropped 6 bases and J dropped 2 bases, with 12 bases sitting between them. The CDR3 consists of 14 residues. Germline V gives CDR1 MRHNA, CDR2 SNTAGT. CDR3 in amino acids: CASSVGGNTDTQYF. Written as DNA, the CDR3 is TGTGCCAGCAGCGTTGGGGGGAACACAGATACGCAGTATTTT.

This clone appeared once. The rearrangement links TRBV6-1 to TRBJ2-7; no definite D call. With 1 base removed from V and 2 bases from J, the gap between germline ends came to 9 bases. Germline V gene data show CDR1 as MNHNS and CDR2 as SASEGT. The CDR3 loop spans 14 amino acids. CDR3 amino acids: CASSEDGSAYEQYF. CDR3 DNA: TGTGCCAGCAGTGAAGACGGGTCAGCCTACGAGCAGTACTTC.

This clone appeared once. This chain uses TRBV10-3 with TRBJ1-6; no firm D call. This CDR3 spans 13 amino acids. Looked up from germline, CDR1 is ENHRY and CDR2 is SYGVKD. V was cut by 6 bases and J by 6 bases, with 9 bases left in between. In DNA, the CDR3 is TGTGCCATCAGGGGAGAGAGTAATTCACCCCTCCACTTT. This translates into CAIRGESNSPLHF.

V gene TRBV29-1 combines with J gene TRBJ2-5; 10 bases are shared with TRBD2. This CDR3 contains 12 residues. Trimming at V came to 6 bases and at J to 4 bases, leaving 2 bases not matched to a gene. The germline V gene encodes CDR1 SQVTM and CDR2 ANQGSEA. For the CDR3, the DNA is TGCAGCGTCTGGACTAGCGGAGAGACCCAGTACTTC. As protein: CSVWTSGETQYF.

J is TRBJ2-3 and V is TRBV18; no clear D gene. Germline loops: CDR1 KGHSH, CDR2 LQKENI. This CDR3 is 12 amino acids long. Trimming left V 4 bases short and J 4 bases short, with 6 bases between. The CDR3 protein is CASSQRADTQYF. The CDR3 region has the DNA TGTGCCAGCTCACAACGGGCAGATACGCAGTATTTT.

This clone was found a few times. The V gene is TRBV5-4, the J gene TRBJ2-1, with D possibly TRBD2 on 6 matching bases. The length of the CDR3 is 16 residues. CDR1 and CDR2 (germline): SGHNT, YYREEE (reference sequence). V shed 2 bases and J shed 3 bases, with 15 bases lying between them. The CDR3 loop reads CASSLTTGTGYNEQFF. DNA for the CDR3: TGTGCCAGCAGCTTAACGACCGGGACTGGCTACAATGAGCAGTTCTTC. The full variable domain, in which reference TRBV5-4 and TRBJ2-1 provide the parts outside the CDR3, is ETGVTQSPTHLIKTRGQQVTLRCSSQSGHNTVSWYQQALGQGPQFIFQYYREEENGRGNFPPRFSGLQFPNYSSELNVNALELDDSALYLCASSLTTGTGYNEQFFGPGTRLTVL.

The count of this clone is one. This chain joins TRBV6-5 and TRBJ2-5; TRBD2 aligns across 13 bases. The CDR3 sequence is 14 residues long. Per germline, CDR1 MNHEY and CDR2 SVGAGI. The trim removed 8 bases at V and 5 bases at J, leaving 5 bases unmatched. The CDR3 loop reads CASSLAGGRETQYF. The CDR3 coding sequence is TGTGCCAGCTCACTAGCGGGGGGGAGGGAGACCCAGTACTTC.